One T cell receptor (beta chain) is described in this entry. The CDR3 covers 15 residues. Germline lookup yields CDR1 SGHDT and CDR2 YYEEEE. The junction had 11 bases not matched to a gene; V was cut back by 4 bases and J by 4 bases. The sample originates from a study of blood T cell repertoires in COVID-19. Study information: Samples representing acute and convalescent COVID-19 were sourced from the United States, Italy and Spain. T cells, B-cell-depleted T cells, or PBMCs supplied cDNA or gDNA.

Enrolled during active infection, Seattle patients were then followed longitudinally. In the authors' workflow: How many nucleated cells were present was estimated from reference gene primer amplification. The method was immunoSEQ multiplex PCR; TCRdb's version includes in-frame clones alone and lacks a portion of them. That table is the source of V, J and clone size, and D and trimming were worked out from the DNA. The sample yields 100,000 to 150,000 clones, 60% to 80% seen once. The source material was peripheral blood. This TCR was sampled from an elderly man with COVID-19, enrolled during active disease. The rearrangement uses TRBV5-6 and TRBJ2-7; 7 positions match TRBD1. CDR3 DNA sequence: TGTGCCAGCAGCATAGCCGGGACAGCCATATACGAGCAGTACTTC. This codes for CASSIAGTAIYEQYF.